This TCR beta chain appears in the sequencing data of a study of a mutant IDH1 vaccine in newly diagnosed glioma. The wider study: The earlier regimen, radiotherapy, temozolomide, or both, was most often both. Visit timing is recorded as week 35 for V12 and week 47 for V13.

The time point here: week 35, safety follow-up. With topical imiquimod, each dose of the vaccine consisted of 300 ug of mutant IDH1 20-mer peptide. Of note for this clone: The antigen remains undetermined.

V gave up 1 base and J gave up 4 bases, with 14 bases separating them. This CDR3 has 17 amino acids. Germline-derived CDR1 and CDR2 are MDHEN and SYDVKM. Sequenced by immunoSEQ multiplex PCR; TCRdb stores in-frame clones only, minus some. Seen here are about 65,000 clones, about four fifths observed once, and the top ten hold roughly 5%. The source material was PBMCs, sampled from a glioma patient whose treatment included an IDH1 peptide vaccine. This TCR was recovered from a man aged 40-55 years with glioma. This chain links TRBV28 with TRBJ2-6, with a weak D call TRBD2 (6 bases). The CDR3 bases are TGTGCCAGCAGTTTATCCGGGACTTTGGCCGGGGCCAACGTCCTGACTTTC. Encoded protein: CASSLSGTLAGANVLTF.